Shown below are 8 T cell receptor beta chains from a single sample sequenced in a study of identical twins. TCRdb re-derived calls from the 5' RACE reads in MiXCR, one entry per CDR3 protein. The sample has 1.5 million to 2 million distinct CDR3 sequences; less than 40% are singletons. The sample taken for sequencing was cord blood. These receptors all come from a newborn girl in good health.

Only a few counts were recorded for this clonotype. This chain's CDR3 is CASSEALRGGGYGYTF. As DNA, the CDR3 is TGTGCCAGCAGTGAAGCGCTTCGGGGAGGAGGCTATGGCTACACCTTC. This chain connects TRBV6-1 to TRBJ1-2, with unresolved D. With 0 bases removed from V and 4 bases from J, the gap between germline ends came to 15 bases. The germline V gene encodes CDR1 MNHNS and CDR2 SASEGT. The CDR3 is 16 amino acids.

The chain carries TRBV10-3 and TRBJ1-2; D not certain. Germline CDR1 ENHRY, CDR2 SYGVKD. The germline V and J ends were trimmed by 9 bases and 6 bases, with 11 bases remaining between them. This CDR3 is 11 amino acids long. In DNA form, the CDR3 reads TGTGCCATGTTTGACGGACATGGCTACACCTTC. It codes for CAMFDGHGYTF.

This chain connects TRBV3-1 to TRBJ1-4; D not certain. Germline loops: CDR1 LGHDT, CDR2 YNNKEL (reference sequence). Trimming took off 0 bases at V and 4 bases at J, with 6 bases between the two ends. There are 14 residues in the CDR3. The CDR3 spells CASSQDDGNEKLFF. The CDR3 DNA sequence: TGTGCCAGCAGCCAAGATGACGGTAATGAAAAACTGTTTTTT.

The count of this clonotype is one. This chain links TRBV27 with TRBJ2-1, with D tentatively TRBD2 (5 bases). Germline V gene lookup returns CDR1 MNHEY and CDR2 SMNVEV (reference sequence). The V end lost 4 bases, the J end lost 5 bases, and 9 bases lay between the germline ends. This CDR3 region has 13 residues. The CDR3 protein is CASSYILDNEQFF. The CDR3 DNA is TGTGCCAGCAGTTACATACTAGACAATGAGCAGTTCTTC.

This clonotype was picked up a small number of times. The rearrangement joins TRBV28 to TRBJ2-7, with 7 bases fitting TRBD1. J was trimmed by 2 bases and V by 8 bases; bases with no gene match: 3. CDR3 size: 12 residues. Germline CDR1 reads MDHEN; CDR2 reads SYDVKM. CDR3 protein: CASWDSPYEQYF. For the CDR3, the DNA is TGTGCCAGCTGGGACAGCCCCTACGAGCAGTACTTC.

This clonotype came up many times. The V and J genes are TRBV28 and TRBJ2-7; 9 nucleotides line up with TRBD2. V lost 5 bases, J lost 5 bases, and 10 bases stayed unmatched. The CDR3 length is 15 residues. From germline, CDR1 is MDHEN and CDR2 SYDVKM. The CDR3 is CASSPLIAGVHEQYF. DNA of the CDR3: TGTGCCAGCAGTCCCCTGATAGCGGGAGTTCACGAGCAGTACTTC.

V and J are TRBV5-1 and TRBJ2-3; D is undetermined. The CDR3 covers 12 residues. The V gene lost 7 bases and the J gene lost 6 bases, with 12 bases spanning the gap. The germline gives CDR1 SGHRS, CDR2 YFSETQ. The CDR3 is CASALTLDTQYF. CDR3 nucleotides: TGCGCCAGCGCCCTTACTTTGGATACGCAGTATTTT.

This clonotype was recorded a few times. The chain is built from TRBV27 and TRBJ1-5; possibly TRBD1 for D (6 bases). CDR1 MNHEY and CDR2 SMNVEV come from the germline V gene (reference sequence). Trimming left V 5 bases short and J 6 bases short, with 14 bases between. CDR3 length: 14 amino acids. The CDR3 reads CASSASGGGQPQHF. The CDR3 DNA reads TGTGCCAGCAGTGCCTCGGGGGGCGGTCAGCCCCAGCATTTT.